This is a list of T cell receptor beta chains from one sample in a study of regulatory T cells in long-lasting Graves disease. TCRdb re-called the multiplex PCR reads with MiXCR, one entry per CDR3 protein. The sample comprises approximately 350,000 distinct CDR3 sequences, approximately 23% of which are singletons, and about 29% rests with the top ten. The material was peripheral blood mononuclear cells (PBMCs), obtained when the disease was refractory, from a patient treated with antithyroid drugs. Receptors were obtained from a middle-aged woman with Graves disease. Both conserved end residues are part of each CDR3. Each record gives: V gene, D gene, clone size, J gene, CDR3 protein, CDR3 DNA. D genes are given only for firm matches. Expanded clones are given a class, and other clones once, few, many or no size at all.

TRBV20-1,TRBD1,many,TRBJ2-5,CSARGQGGQETQYF,TGCAGTGCTAGAGGACAGGGGGGCCAAGAGACCCAGTACTTC
TRBV12-3/TRBV12-4,NA,many,TRBJ1-2,CASSRGQIYGYTF,TGTGCCAGCAGCCGAGGACAGATCTATGGCTACACCTTC
TRBV6-5,NA,NA,TRBJ1-1,CASSYRARPNTEGFF,TGTGCCAGCAGTTACCGCGCCCGCCCGAACACTGAAGGTTTCTTT
TRBV28,TRBD1,many,TRBJ2-5,CASSSVKGQGETQYF,TGTGCCAGCAGTTCCGTTAAGGGACAGGGAGAGACCCAGTACTTC
TRBV28,TRBD1,many,TRBJ2-2,CASSLLRTGDHGELFF,TGTGCCAGCAGCCTCCTTAGGACAGGGGATCACGGGGAGCTGTTTTTT
TRBV27,NA,NA,TRBJ2-7,CAGSTIGTISYEQYF,TGTGCCGGCAGTACTATAGGGACGATCTCCTACGAGCAGTACTTC
TRBV5-6,TRBD1,NA,TRBJ1-1,CASSLPDRVSEAFF,TGTGCCAGCAGCTTACCGGACAGGGTTTCTGAAGCTTTCTTT
TRBV2,NA,many,TRBJ2-1,CASSGGRGSSYNEQFF,TGTGCCAGCAGCGGAGGTAGGGGGAGCTCCTACAATGAGCAGTTCTTC
TRBV12-3/TRBV12-4,TRBD2,many,TRBJ2-1,CASSPRGDGSYNEQFF,TGTGCCAGCAGCCCCCGGGGGGATGGCTCCTACAATGAGCAGTTCTTC
TRBV2,TRBD2,NA,TRBJ2-2,CASSGRTSGRAGTGELFF,TGTGCCAGCAGTGGCCGGACTAGCGGGAGGGCCGGGACCGGGGAGCTGTTTTTT
TRBV30,TRBD1,NA,TRBJ1-5,CAWRGQGAGQPQHF,TGTGCCTGGAGGGGCCAGGGGGCCGGGCAGCCCCAGCATTTT
TRBV6-1,NA,few,TRBJ1-1,CASRVGWGMNTEAFF,TGTGCCAGCAGGGTGGGCTGGGGGATGAACACTGAAGCTTTCTTT
TRBV27,NA,NA,TRBJ2-7,CASGRGGTYEQYF,TGTGCCAGCGGTCGGGGCGGGACCTACGAGCAGTACTTC
TRBV10-1,NA,NA,TRBJ2-2,CASSDPGTNTGELFF,TGCGCCAGCAGTGACCCCGGGACAAACACCGGGGAGCTGTTTTTT
TRBV28,TRBD1,many,TRBJ1-1,CASGTGTGNTEAFF,TGTGCCAGCGGAACCGGGACAGGGAACACTGAAGCTTTCTTT
TRBV20-1,NA,many,TRBJ2-7,CSARDLLQRATHEQYF,TGCAGTGCTAGAGATCTCCTCCAGCGGGCCACCCACGAGCAGTACTTC
TRBV20-1,NA,few,TRBJ2-5,CSAGPREETQYF,TGCAGTGCCGGGCCTCGCGAAGAGACCCAGTACTTC
TRBV10-2,TRBD1,NA,TRBJ2-7,CASEGQGVGEQYF,TGCGCCAGCGAGGGACAGGGAGTTGGGGAGCAGTACTTC
TRBV5-5,NA,NA,TRBJ1-2,CASSKTAPSNYGYTF,TGTGCCAGCAGCAAGACAGCGCCCAGTAACTATGGCTACACCTTC
TRBV2,NA,NA,TRBJ2-3,CASMGVGISTDTQYF,TGTGCCAGCATGGGGGTAGGGATTAGCACAGATACGCAGTATTTT
TRBV7-9,NA,few,TRBJ1-5,CASSHNAQPQHF,TGTGCCAGCAGCCACAACGCCCAGCCCCAGCATTTT
TRBV20-1,NA,NA,TRBJ2-5,CSANLGSTQYF,TGCAGTGCAAACTTGGGGTCGACCCAGTACTTC
TRBV2,NA,many,TRBJ1-1,CASSVVREGRAEAFF,TGTGCCAGCAGTGTAGTTAGGGAGGGTCGGGCTGAAGCTTTCTTT
TRBV28,NA,many,TRBJ2-7,CASQGPTYEQYF,TGTGCCTCACAGGGACCCACCTACGAGCAGTACTTC
TRBV2,TRBD2,many,TRBJ2-5,CASKRVSGGETQYF,TGTGCCAGCAAGAGAGTAAGCGGGGGAGAGACCCAGTACTTC
TRBV3-1,NA,few,TRBJ2-2,CASSQDWPGTGTGELFF,TGTGCCAGCAGCCAAGATTGGCCAGGGACGGGCACCGGGGAGCTGTTTTTT
TRBV7-3,TRBD2,NA,TRBJ2-3,CASSFLGTSGRWGADTQYF,TGTGCCAGCAGCTTCCTAGGGACTAGCGGGAGATGGGGGGCAGATACGCAGTATTTT
TRBV20-1,NA,few,TRBJ2-7,CSASEAGKTYEQYF,TGCAGTGCTAGTGAGGCGGGGAAAACCTACGAGCAGTACTTC
TRBV9,NA,few,TRBJ2-1,CASSPRGWTDEQFF,TGTGCCAGCAGCCCTAGGGGGTGGACAGATGAGCAGTTCTTC
TRBV6-9,NA,NA,TRBJ2-2,CASSSLVQTRKIGNTGELFF,TGTGCCAGCAGTTCTTTGGTTCAGACACGCAAAATCGGGAACACCGGGGAGCTGTTTTTT
TRBV18,NA,NA,TRBJ2-6,CASSPLGSGANVLTF,TGTGCCAGCTCACCACTGGGATCCGGGGCCAACGTCCTGACTTTC
TRBV9,NA,NA,TRBJ2-2,CASSVGGGNTGELFF,TGTGCCAGCAGCGTAGGGGGAGGGAACACCGGGGAGCTGTTTTTT
TRBV12-3/TRBV12-4,TRBD1,many,TRBJ1-2,CASRPGQGAGSYTF,TGTGCCAGCAGACCGGGACAGGGGGCGGGAAGCTACACCTTC
TRBV10-3,NA,many,TRBJ1-2,CAITSELNYGYTF,TGTGCCATCACCTCCGAGCTCAACTATGGCTACACCTTC